Below are 6 T cell receptor beta chains sequenced from a single sample in a study of cytomegalovirus exposure and HLA in healthy donors. PCR was performed using 60 Vbeta and 13 Jbeta primers. Sequencing was performed with immunoSEQ multiplex PCR; in TCRdb, only in-frame clones are kept and a portion is missing. Of 100,000 to 150,000 clones listed, over 80% were seen once; the top ten hold around 20%. The sequencing sample was made of PBMCs. The receptor set was obtained from a man younger than 30 in good health and CMV-seropositive.

This chain joins TRBV28 and TRBJ2-1; possibly TRBD2 for D (7 bases). V lost 3 bases to trimming and J lost 0 bases, with 12 bases between them. The CDR3 length is 16 residues. Germline V gene data show CDR1 as MDHEN and CDR2 as SYDVKM. The CDR3 spells CASSLAGASSYNEQFF. CDR3 bases: TGTGCCAGCAGTTTGGCGGGGGCCAGCTCCTACAATGAGCAGTTCTTC.

The CDR3 here is CASSAREGAAYNEQFF. In DNA form, the CDR3 reads TGTGCCAGCAGTGCTCGAGAGGGGGCCGCCTACAATGAGCAGTTCTTC. The rearrangement links TRBV2 to TRBJ2-1; 7 nucleotides align to TRBD1. The length of the CDR3 is 16 residues. The V gene's germline CDR1 is SNHLY and CDR2 FYNNEI. The ends lost 4 bases at V and 2 bases at J; junction bases unmatched: 8.

The V call is TRBV6-5, the J call TRBJ1-2; 9 bases align to TRBD1. The CDR3 length is 14 residues. Germline CDR1 MNHEY, CDR2 SVGAGI. V shed 6 bases and J 4 bases; nucleotides not matched to a gene: 6. CDR3 region: CASSATTGGYGYTF. The CDR3 DNA follows: TGTGCCAGCAGCGCGACGACAGGGGGCTATGGCTACACCTTC.

V gene TRBV2 combines with J gene TRBJ2-5; possibly TRBD2 for D (5 bases). The J call may be in error: the DNA end matches TRBJ2-7 better. The V gene's germline CDR1 is SNHLY and CDR2 FYNNEI. The CDR3 covers 13 residues. The CDR3 region has the DNA TGTGCCAGCAGTGCAACCTTCGGAGGCGAGCAGTACTTC. It codes for CASSATFGGEQYF.

The chain is built from TRBV10-3 and TRBJ2-7; 8 nucleotides align to TRBD1. This CDR3 region has 15 residues. V lost 11 bases, J lost 3 bases, and 15 bases stayed unmatched. Germline assignment: CDR1 ENHRY and CDR2 SYGVKD. For the CDR3, the DNA is TGTGCCGCCCAAGGGACCGGGACAGGAGACTACGAGCAGTACTTC. This encodes CAAQGTGTGDYEQYF.

The V call is TRBV13, the J call TRBJ2-3; 8 bases are shared with TRBD2. This CDR3 is 15 amino acids long. Trimming at V came to 6 bases and at J to 2 bases, leaving 7 bases not matched to a gene. The V gene's germline CDR1 is PRHDT and CDR2 FYEKMQ (reference sequence). The CDR3 sequence: CASRSSGPTTDTQYF. DNA for the CDR3: TGTGCCAGCAGGTCTAGCGGGCCGACCACAGATACGCAGTATTTT.